One sample yielded the 10 T cell receptor beta chains listed below, sequenced in a study of T cell clonality in common variable immunodeficiency. Overall study findings and caveats: In common variable immunodeficiency, TCR beta chains reportedly carried fewer deletions and N-nucleotide insertions.

Antigens for these TCRs are unknown. Only in-frame clones appear in the TCRdb table, and some are missing; sequencing was by immunoSEQ multiplex PCR. The sample yields around 21,000 clones, without any singletons. What was sequenced was peripheral blood mononuclear cells. The receptors come from a human donor with common variable immunodeficiency.

This clone occurred many times. The sequenced fragment ends 3 residues before the CDR3 boundary, so the rest is inferred from the germline J gene. The rearrangement uses TRBV19 and TRBJ1-2; TRBD1 is a possible D gene (6 bases). This CDR3 is 13 amino acids long. Germline V gene lookup returns CDR1 LNHDA and CDR2 SQIVND (reference sequence). CDR3: CASGPGQSIRYTF. Incomplete CDR3 DNA: TGTGCCAGTGGACCGGGACAATCTATTCGC.

Turning to this clone: The read is 3 residues too short to cover the CDR3 end, so that end is filled in from the germline J gene. The chain links TRBV6-2 or TRBV6-3 to TRBJ1-2; D remains ambiguous. The CDR3 extends over 13 amino acids. Trimming took off 6 bases at V and 3 bases at J, with 11 bases between the two ends. Germline CDR1 MNHEY, CDR2 SVGEGT. This chain's CDR3 is CASSPDMYYGYTF. CDR3 DNA (partial): TGTGCCAGCAGCCCCGACATGTACTATGGC.

About this clone: The CDR3 end falls 3 residues outside the read, so it is completed with the germline J gene. The rearrangement joins TRBV19 to TRBJ2-3, with D tentatively TRBD2 (5 bases). The length of the CDR3 is 16 residues. In germline, CDR1 is LNHDA, CDR2 SQIVND (reference sequence). V was clipped by 4 bases and J by 2 bases, with 16 bases between them. The CDR3 spells CASSKFNGVFTDTQYF. The sequenced CDR3 bases are TGTGCCAGTAGTAAGTTCAACGGGGTTTTCACAGATACG. Supplemented by reference TRBV19 and TRBJ2-3, the full variable domain reads DGGITQSPKYLFRKEGQNVTLSCEQNLNHDAMYWYRQDPGQGLRLIYYSQIVNDFQKGDIAEGYSVSREKKESFPLTVTSAQKNPTAFYLCASSKFNGVFTDTQYFGPGTRLTVL.

This clone is classed as medium-sized. The observed sequence ends 3 residues before the CDR3 terminus, with the missing tail filled in from the germline J gene. This chain uses TRBV30 with TRBJ1-4, with a weak D call TRBD1 (6 bases). The CDR3 is 16 residues long. V lost 3 bases, J lost 6 bases, and 20 bases lay in between. Germline CDR1 reads GTSNPN; CDR2 reads SVGIG (reference sequence). CDR3 sequence reads: CAWRRGFPAEDEKLFF. Incomplete CDR3 DNA: TGTGCCTGGAGAAGGGGGTTCCCCGCCGAGGATGAAAAA. The variable domain in full, with the rest retrieved from reference TRBV30 and TRBJ1-4, is SQTIHQWPATLVQPVGSPLSLECTVEGTSNPNLYWYRQAAGRGLQLLFYSVGIGQISSEVPQNLSASRPQDRQFILSSKKLLLSDSGFYLCAWRRGFPAEDEKLFFGSGTQLSVL.

The table lists this clone with many counts. The CDR3 extends 3 residues past the end of the read, so its final part is completed from the germline J gene. V usage is TRBV19 and J usage is TRBJ1-5; 7 nucleotides match TRBD1. Trimming cost V 5 bases and J 3 bases; bases outside gene matches: 16. The CDR3 runs 18 residues. Germline V gene lookup returns CDR1 LNHDA and CDR2 SQIVND (reference sequence). The CDR3 is CASSYVHGTAALNQPQHF. CDR3 bases read: TGTGCCAGTAGTTATGTGCACGGGACAGCCGCTCTCAATCAGCCC.

This clone was counted many times. The read stops 3 residues short of the end of the CDR3; the missing end is completed from the germline J gene. This chain connects TRBV7-2 to TRBJ2-7; 7 positions match TRBD2. The CDR3 extends over 15 amino acids. V lost 5 bases and J lost 2; bases outside the gene matches: 9. The germline V gene encodes CDR1 SGHTA and CDR2 FQGNSA. The CDR3 is CASSPPAGAAYEQYF. CDR3 DNA (partial): TGTGCCAGCAGCCCACCCGCGGGAGCGGCCTACGAG.

This clone was seen at least ten times. Read coverage stops 3 residues before the CDR3 terminus; the germline J gene supplies the remainder. This chain joins TRBV19 and TRBJ1-5, with a possible D match to TRBD1 (5 bases). The CDR3 sequence is 14 residues long. Germline CDR1 and CDR2: LNHDA and SQIVND (reference sequence). V was cut by 7 bases and J by 5 bases, with 15 bases left in between. CDR3 DNA (partial): TGTGCCAGTAAGGGGCCAGGGTCCGATCAGCCC. Amino acids: CASKGPGSDQP. The complete CDR3 reads CASKGPGSDQPQHF.

To note about this clone: The read ends 3 residues before the CDR3 terminus; that terminus is restored from the germline J gene. V is TRBV6-2 or TRBV6-3 and J is TRBJ1-6; 8 bases are shared with TRBD1. CDR1 and CDR2 from the germline V gene are MNHEY and SVGEGT. After removal of 6 bases from V and 5 bases from J, the junction contained 3 bases not matched to a gene. The CDR3 consists of 14 residues. CDR3 protein: CASRRQGNNSPLHF. CDR3 bases read: TGTGCCAGCAGACGACAGGGGAATAATTCACCC.

This clone was recorded at least ten times. The read stops 3 residues short of the end of the CDR3; the missing end is completed from the germline J gene. The chain couples TRBV7-3 to TRBJ2-1; 9 bases match TRBD2. Unmatched junction bases numbered 10, after V lost 6 bases and J lost 7 bases. CDR3 length: 15 amino acids. Looked up from germline, CDR1 is SGHTA and CDR2 is FQGTGA. The CDR3 loop reads CASSPLAGAGNEQFF. CDR3 bases read: TGTGCCAGCAGTCCCTTAGCGGGAGCGGGGAATGAG.

This clone has at least ten counts. From the germline J gene comes the end of the CDR3, since the read stops 3 residues before it. The chain is built from TRBV19 and TRBJ2-1; TRBD2 agrees at 8 bases. Looked up from germline, CDR1 is LNHDA and CDR2 is SQIVND (reference sequence). Trimming cost V 6 bases and J 7 bases; bases outside gene matches: 8. The CDR3 loop spans 14 amino acids. The part of the CDR3 DNA that was read is TGTGCCAGTAGACTCGGGGGGGGCAGGAATGAG. It yields the protein CASRLGGGRNE. The complete CDR3 sequence is CASRLGGGRNEQFF.